This TCR beta chain was documented in a study of control samples from healthy donors and cancer patients. Germline-derived CDR1 and CDR2 are SGHTA and FQGNSA. Trimming cost V 6 bases and J 0 bases; bases outside gene matches: 3. The CDR3 is made up of 14 amino acids. TCRdb's copy holds only in-frame clones and misses some; the assay was immunoSEQ multiplex PCR. The sample includes around 86,000 clones, roughly 90% of them seen just once. The V and J genes are TRBV7-2 and TRBJ2-3, with 7 bases lining up with TRBD2. The sequenced sample was PBMCs. The TCR sequence derives from a woman between 55 and 75 years old with head and neck cancer. As DNA, the CDR3 is TGTGCCAGCAGGGGGAGGGTTAGCACAGATACGCAGTATTTT. Its translation: CASRGRVSTDTQYF.